This record covers a single T cell receptor (beta chain). V lost 5 bases to trimming and J lost 5 bases, with 12 bases between them. Germline CDR1 reads SNHLY; CDR2 reads FYNNEI. The CDR3 has 13 amino acids. The sample belongs to a study of T-cell reconstitution after alpha-beta-depleted transplantation in children. Unique molecular identifiers were incorporated when the TCRbeta library was constructed. TCRdb re-analysed the PCR reads in MiXCR, keeping a single row per CDR3 protein. The sample gives about 350,000 distinct CDR3 sequences, more than 10% of which show up once; roughly 4.5% is in the top ten.

This chain uses TRBV2 with TRBJ2-5; D unclear. The sample here was PBMCs, taken from the stem cell graft. The source of this sequence is a human donor who donated a stem cell graft to a child with Fanconi anemia. Here the CDR3 reads CASSPNLGETQYF. The CDR3 nucleotides are TGTGCCAGCAGTCCGAACTTGGGGGAGACCCAGTACTTC.